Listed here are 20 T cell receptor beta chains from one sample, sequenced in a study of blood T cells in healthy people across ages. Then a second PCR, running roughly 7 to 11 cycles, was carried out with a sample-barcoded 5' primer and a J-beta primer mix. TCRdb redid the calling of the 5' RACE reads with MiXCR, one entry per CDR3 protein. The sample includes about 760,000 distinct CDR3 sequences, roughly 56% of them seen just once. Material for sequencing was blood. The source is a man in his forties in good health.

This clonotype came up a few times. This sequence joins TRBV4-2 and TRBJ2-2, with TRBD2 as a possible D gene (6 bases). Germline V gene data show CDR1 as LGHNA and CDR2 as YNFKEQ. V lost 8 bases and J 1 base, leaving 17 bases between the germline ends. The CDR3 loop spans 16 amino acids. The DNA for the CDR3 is TGTGCCAGCGGGGGAGCAGGCGGGGTGAACACCGGGGAGCTGTTTTTT. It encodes CASGGAGGVNTGELFF.

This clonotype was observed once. CDR3 protein: CASSYSGLNYEQYF. CDR3 nucleotide sequence: TGTGCCAGCAGTTACTCTGGTCTCAACTACGAGCAGTACTTC. V gene TRBV6-2 or TRBV6-3 combines with J gene TRBJ2-7; D not resolved. The CDR3 is 14 residues long. V was shortened by 0 bases and J by 3 bases, with 9 bases between the two germline ends. Germline assignment: CDR1 MNHEY and CDR2 SVGEGT.

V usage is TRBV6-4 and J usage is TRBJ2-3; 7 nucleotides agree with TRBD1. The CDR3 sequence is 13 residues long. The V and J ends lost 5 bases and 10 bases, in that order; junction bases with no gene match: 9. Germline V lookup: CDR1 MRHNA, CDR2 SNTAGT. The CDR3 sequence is CASSQGDGSSQYF. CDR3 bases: TGTGCCAGCAGTCAGGGGGATGGTTCCTCGCAGTATTTT.

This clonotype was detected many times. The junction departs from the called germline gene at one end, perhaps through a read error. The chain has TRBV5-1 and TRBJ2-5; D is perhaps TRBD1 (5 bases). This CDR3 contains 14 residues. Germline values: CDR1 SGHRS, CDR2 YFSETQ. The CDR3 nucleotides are TGTGCCAGCAGCCTCGGTACAGGTCAAGAGACCCAGTACTTC. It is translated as CASSLGTGQETQYF.

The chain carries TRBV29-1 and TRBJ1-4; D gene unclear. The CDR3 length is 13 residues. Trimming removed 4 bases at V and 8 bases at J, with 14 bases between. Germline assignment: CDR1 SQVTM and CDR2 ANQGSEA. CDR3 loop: CSVALDSPEKLFF. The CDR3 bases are TGCAGCGTTGCGTTGGACTCCCCCGAAAAACTGTTTTTT.

The CDR3 DNA follows: TGTGCCAGCACTAAGACTAGCGGGGACCGCACCGGGGAGCTGTTTTTT. The encoded protein is CASTKTSGDRTGELFF. This chain joins TRBV7-2 and TRBJ2-2; 11 nucleotides match TRBD2. V was clipped by 7 bases and J by 4 bases; unmatched bases: 8. The CDR3 runs to 16 residues. Germline V gives CDR1 SGHTA, CDR2 FQGNSA.

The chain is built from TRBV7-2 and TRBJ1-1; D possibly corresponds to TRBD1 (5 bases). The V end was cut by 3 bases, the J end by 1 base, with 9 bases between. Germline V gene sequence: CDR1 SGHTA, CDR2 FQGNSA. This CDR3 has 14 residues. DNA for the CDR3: TGTGCCAGCAGCTTCTGGGGGGGGAACACTGAAGCTTTCTTT. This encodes CASSFWGGNTEAFF.

CDR3 coding DNA: TGTGCCAGCAGCCAGACAAGATATGACATTCAGTACTTC. Its protein is CASSQTRYDIQYF. The V gene is TRBV6-4, the J gene TRBJ2-4, with D unresolved. The CDR3 totals 13 residues. Germline loops: CDR1 MRHNA, CDR2 SNTAGT. V was cut by 6 bases and J by 8 bases, with 14 bases left in between.

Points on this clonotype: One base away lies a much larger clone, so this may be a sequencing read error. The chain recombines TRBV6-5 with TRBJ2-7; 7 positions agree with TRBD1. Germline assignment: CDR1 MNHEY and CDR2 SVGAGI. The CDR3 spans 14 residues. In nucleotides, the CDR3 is TGTACCAGCAGTAGGCCAGGGGGAGCTTACGAGCAGTACTTC. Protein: CTSSRPGGAYEQYF.

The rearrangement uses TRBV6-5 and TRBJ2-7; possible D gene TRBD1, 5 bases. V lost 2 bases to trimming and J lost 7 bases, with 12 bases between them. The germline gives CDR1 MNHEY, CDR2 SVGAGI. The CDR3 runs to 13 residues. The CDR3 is CASSYHRTGEQYF. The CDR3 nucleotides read TGTGCCAGCAGTTACCACCGTACAGGAGAGCAGTACTTC.

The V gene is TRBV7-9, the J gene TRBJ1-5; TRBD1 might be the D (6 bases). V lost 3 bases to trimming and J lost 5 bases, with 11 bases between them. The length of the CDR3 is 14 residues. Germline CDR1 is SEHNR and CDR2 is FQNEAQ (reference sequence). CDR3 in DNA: TGTGCCAGCAGCTTCGAGAGACAGGATCAGCCCCAGCATTTT. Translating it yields CASSFERQDQPQHF.

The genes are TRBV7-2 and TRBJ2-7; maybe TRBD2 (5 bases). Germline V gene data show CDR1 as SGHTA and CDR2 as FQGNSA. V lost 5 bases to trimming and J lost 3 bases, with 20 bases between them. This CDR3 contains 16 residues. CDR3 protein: CASSRQTSGGSYEQYF. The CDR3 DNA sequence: TGTGCCAGCAGCCGTCAAACTAGTGGCGGAAGCTACGAGCAGTACTTC.

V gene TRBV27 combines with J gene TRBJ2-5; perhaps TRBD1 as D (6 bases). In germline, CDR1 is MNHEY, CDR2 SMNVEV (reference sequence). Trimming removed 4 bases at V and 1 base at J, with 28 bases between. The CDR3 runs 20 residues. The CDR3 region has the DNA TGTGCCAGCAGTTCTTACAAAGAGCGAGGACAGTCCGCTCGCCAAGAGACCCAGTACTTC. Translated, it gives CASSSYKERGQSARQETQYF.

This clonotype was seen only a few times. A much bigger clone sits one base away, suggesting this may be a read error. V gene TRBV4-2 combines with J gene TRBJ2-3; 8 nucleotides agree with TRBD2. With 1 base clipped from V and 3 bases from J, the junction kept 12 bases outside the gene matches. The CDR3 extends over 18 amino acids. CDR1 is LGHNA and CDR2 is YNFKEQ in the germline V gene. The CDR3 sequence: CASSQAARAGDRTDTQYF. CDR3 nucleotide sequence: TGTGCCAGCAGCCAAGCTGCACGAGCGGGAGATCGGACAGATACGCAGTATTTT.

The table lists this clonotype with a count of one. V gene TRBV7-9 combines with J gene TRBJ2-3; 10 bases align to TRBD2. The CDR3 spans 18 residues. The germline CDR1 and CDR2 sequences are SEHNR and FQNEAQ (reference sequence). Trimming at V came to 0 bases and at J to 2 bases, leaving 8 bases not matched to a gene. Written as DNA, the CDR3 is TGTGCCAGCAGCTTAGCCACCGGACTAGCGGCCGTCACAGATACGCAGTATTTT. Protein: CASSLATGLAAVTDTQYF.

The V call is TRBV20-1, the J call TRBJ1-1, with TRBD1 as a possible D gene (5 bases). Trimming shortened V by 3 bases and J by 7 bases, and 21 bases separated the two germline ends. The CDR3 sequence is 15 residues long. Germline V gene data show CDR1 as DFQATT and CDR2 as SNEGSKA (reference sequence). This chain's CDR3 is CSASVLGQGAYEAFF. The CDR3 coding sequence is TGCAGTGCTAGTGTTCTAGGGCAGGGCGCGTATGAAGCTTTCTTT.

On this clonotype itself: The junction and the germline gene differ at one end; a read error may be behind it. The CDR3 nucleotides read TGTGCCAGCAGCGTAAGTGATGAGACCCGGTACTTC. It codes for CASSVSDETRYF. The chain links TRBV9 to TRBJ2-5, with unresolved D. Germline V gene lookup returns CDR1 SGDLS and CDR2 YYNGEE. The CDR3 spans 12 residues.

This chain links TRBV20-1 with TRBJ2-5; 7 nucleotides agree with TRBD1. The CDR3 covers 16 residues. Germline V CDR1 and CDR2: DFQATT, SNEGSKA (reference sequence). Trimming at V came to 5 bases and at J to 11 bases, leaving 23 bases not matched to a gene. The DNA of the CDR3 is TGCAGTGCTGGACACCCGGACAGGTGGAAAGGTAATGAGCAGTACTTC. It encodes CSAGHPDRWKGNEQYF.

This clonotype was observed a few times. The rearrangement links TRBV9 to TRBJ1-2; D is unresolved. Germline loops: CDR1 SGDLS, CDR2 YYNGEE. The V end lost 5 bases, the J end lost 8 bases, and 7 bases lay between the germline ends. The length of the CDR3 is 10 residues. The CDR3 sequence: CASRGMGYTF. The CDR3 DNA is TGTGCCAGCAGGGGAATGGGCTACACCTTC.

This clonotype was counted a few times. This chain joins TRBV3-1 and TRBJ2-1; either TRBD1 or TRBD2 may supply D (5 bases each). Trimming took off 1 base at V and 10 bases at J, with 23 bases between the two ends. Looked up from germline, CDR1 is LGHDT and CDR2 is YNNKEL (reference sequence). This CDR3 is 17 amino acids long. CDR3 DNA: TGTGCCAGCAGCCAAGTTGGAGACGGGGCGTGGAACTTGGAGCAGTTCTTC. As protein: CASSQVGDGAWNLEQFF.